Below, 24 T cell receptor beta chains from the same sample are listed, as sequenced in a study of beta chain features in type 1 diabetes. Sequenced material consisted of expressed TCRB transcripts (all of the isolated RNA was reverse transcribed). Measured with immunoSEQ multiplex PCR; TCRdb has only the in-frame clones, and not every one. The sample has about 320,000 clones, 13% to 15% seen once; the top ten hold more than 6.5%. Sequencing was carried out using central memory CD4+ T cells from blood. The receptors shown here come from a man aged 30 to 39 in good health.

The rearrangement uses TRBV5-4 and TRBJ2-3; D is unclear. V lost 1 base to trimming and J lost 0 bases, with 9 bases between them. The CDR3 sequence is 15 residues long. Germline V gives CDR1 SGHNT, CDR2 YYREEE (reference sequence). The CDR3 DNA sequence: TGTGCCAGCAGCTTGTGGGCGGTTAGCACAGATACGCAGTATTTT. It translates to CASSLWAVSTDTQYF.

This chain uses TRBV7-9 with TRBJ2-1; D possibly corresponds to TRBD2 (6 bases). Germline CDR1 SEHNR, CDR2 FQNEAQ (reference sequence). V lost 3 bases, J lost 9 bases, and 15 bases lay in between. This CDR3 is built from 14 residues. CDR3 sequence: CASSLDGSVGEQFF. CDR3 nucleotide sequence: TGTGCCAGCAGCTTGGACGGGAGCGTCGGTGAGCAGTTCTTC.

The rearrangement joins TRBV7-2 to TRBJ2-3; 12 nucleotides line up with TRBD2. Per germline, CDR1 SGHTA and CDR2 FQGNSA. The CDR3 consists of 15 residues. The ends lost 5 bases at V and 8 bases at J; junction bases unmatched: 8. The CDR3 here is CASSVLTSGGSTQYF. The CDR3 nucleotides are TGTGCCAGCAGCGTGTTGACTAGCGGGGGAAGTACGCAGTATTTT.

This clone was recorded a few times. The chain uses TRBV7-2 and TRBJ2-5; D could derive from TRBD1 or TRBD2 (5 bases each). Trimming shortened V by 1 base and J by 5 bases, and 11 bases separated the two germline ends. This CDR3 comprises 14 residues. Per the germline V gene, CDR1 is SGHTA and CDR2 is FQGNSA. CDR3 sequence: CASSLGLGTETQYF. For the CDR3, the DNA is TGTGCCAGCAGCTTAGGGCTGGGGACGGAGACCCAGTACTTC.

V is TRBV9 and J is TRBJ2-2; 8 nucleotides line up with TRBD2. Losses at the gene ends were 2 bases for V and 5 bases for J; bases not matched to a gene: 5. CDR3 size: 15 residues. Germline V lookup: CDR1 SGDLS, CDR2 YYNGEE. CDR3 sequence (DNA): TGTGCCAGCAGCGTGAGGAGCGGGGGTACCGGGGAGCTGTTTTTT. Residues: CASSVRSGGTGELFF.

J is TRBJ1-5 and V is TRBV28; D is perhaps TRBD1 (6 bases). The CDR3 covers 16 residues. V was pared by 3 bases and J by 4 bases, with 16 bases between. In germline, CDR1 is MDHEN, CDR2 SYDVKM. The CDR3 sequence is CASSFLQGWANQPQHF. The CDR3 coding sequence is TGTGCCAGCAGTTTCTTACAGGGTTGGGCGAATCAGCCCCAGCATTTT.

The chain joins TRBV6-4 to TRBJ2-7, with D possibly being TRBD1 (6 bases). This CDR3 comprises 13 residues. The V and J ends lost 8 bases and 4 bases respectively, with 15 bases between them. Germline V CDR1 and CDR2: MRHNA, SNTAGT. CDR3 sequence: CASARDTGYEQYF. CDR3 in DNA: TGTGCCAGCGCCCGGGACACCGGATACGAGCAGTACTTC.

This clone has only a few counts. The chain is built from TRBV7-2 and TRBJ2-1, with D hard to call. Germline loops: CDR1 SGHTA, CDR2 FQGNSA. CDR3 length: 14 residues. Trimming cost V 7 bases and J 0 bases, with 10 bases left between them. In DNA form, the CDR3 reads TGTGCCAGCACAGGCGGTAGCTCCTACAATGAGCAGTTCTTC. Translation: CASTGGSSYNEQFF.

This clone was recorded many times. The chain combines TRBV19 with TRBJ1-2; possible D gene TRBD1, 6 bases. The V gene's germline CDR1 is LNHDA and CDR2 SQIVND (reference sequence). V lost 5 bases and J lost 7, with 14 bases in between. The CDR3 is 13 residues long. The CDR3 sequence is CASSVQGVRGYTF. The CDR3 DNA is TGTGCCAGTAGTGTACAGGGTGTTCGTGGCTACACCTTC.

The chain carries TRBV4-3 and TRBJ1-4; D uncertain. The germline CDR1 and CDR2 sequences are LGHNA and YSLEER. The CDR3 consists of 15 residues. V was pared by 4 bases and J by 0 bases, with 9 bases between. CDR3 protein: CASSRQPATNEKLFF. The DNA of the CDR3 is TGCGCCAGCAGCCGGCAGCCAGCAACTAATGAAAAACTGTTTTTT.

This clone came up a few times. This sequence joins TRBV19 and TRBJ2-6; D is uncertain. V was cut by 5 bases and J by 4 bases, with 12 bases left in between. This CDR3 region has 15 residues. Germline loops: CDR1 LNHDA, CDR2 SQIVND (reference sequence). The CDR3 nucleotides are TGTGCCAGTAGTCCCCCACCTTCAGGGGCCAACGTCCTGACTTTC. It specifies CASSPPPSGANVLTF.

The chain is built from TRBV7-9 and TRBJ2-2, with TRBD2 matching 7 bases. Germline V lookup: CDR1 SEHNR, CDR2 FQNEAQ (reference sequence). V lost 5 bases, J lost 4 bases, and 10 bases stayed unmatched. The CDR3 totals 16 residues. The CDR3 protein is CASSPVGTILTGELFF. The DNA for the CDR3 is TGTGCCAGCAGCCCGGTCGGGACTATCCTCACCGGGGAGCTGTTTTTT.

The rearrangement joins TRBV7-9 to TRBJ2-7, with 7 bases identical to TRBD2. J was trimmed by 4 bases and V by 2 bases; bases with no gene match: 5. There are 14 residues in the CDR3. The V gene's germline CDR1 is SEHNR and CDR2 FQNEAQ (reference sequence). The CDR3 nucleotides are TGTGCCAGCAGCTTATGGGGAGGGTATTACGAGCAGTACTTC. It translates to CASSLWGGYYEQYF.

The chain joins TRBV28 to TRBJ1-1; 7 bases line up with TRBD1. Losses at the gene ends were 4 bases for V and 8 bases for J; bases not matched to a gene: 4. CDR3 length equals 12 residues. The germline V gene has CDR1 MDHEN and CDR2 SYDVKM. DNA for the CDR3: TGTGCCAGCAGTTGGGGACAGCGAGAAGCTTTCTTT. Its protein is CASSWGQREAFF.

The CDR3 is CASSGTAPGNQPQHF. The DNA for the CDR3 is TGTGCCAGCAGTGGGACGGCGCCTGGCAATCAGCCCCAGCATTTT. The V call is TRBV6-5, the J call TRBJ1-5, with D possibly TRBD1 on 5 matching bases. Germline assignment: CDR1 MNHEY and CDR2 SVGAGI. Trimming shortened V by 5 bases and J by 2 bases, and 13 bases separated the two germline ends. There are 15 residues in the CDR3.

This clone was seen only a few times. The rearrangement links TRBV23-1 to TRBJ2-7; D is possibly TRBD1 (6 bases). TRBV23-1 is an open reading frame, and its role is uncertain. This CDR3 spans 14 amino acids. Deletions cut 3 bases from V and 5 bases from J, with 14 bases between. This CDR3 is CASSHRGQLHEQYV. The DNA for the CDR3 is TGCGCCAGCAGTCATAGGGGACAACTGCACGAGCAGTACGTC.

V and J are TRBV7-2 and TRBJ2-1; 9 bases align to TRBD2. Germline trimming cut 5 bases from V and 8 bases from J; bases unmatched to any gene: 7. The CDR3 sequence is 14 residues long. Looked up from germline, CDR1 is SGHTA and CDR2 is FQGNSA. The chain's CDR3 is CASSTGLALHEQFF. CDR3 DNA sequence: TGTGCCAGCAGCACAGGACTAGCGCTCCATGAGCAGTTCTTC.

The rearrangement uses TRBV9 and TRBJ2-1, with 7 nucleotides matching TRBD2. V shed 4 bases and J 7 bases; nucleotides not matched to a gene: 5. Germline assignment: CDR1 SGDLS and CDR2 YYNGEE. This CDR3 is 13 amino acids long. Here the CDR3 reads CASSFGGGNEQFF. CDR3 bases: TGTGCCAGCAGCTTCGGGGGAGGGAATGAGCAGTTCTTC. Variable domain in full (rest from reference TRBV9 and TRBJ2-1): DSGVTQTPKHLITATGQRVTLRCSPRSGDLSVYWYQQSLDQGLQFLIQYYNGEERAKGNILERFSAQQFPDLHSELNLSSLELGDSALYFCASSFGGGNEQFFGPGTRLTVL.

The chain combines TRBV7-9 with TRBJ2-3; unclear D gene. Germline CDR1 SEHNR, CDR2 FQNEAQ (reference sequence). V lost 2 bases to trimming and J lost 1 base, with 16 bases between them. This CDR3 has 17 amino acids. The CDR3 DNA sequence: TGTGCCAGCAGCTTAAACGGCCAGTGGGGTGGCACAGATACGCAGTATTTT. Translating it yields CASSLNGQWGGTDTQYF. The complete variable domain, with remaining parts taken from reference TRBV7-9 and TRBJ2-3, reads DTGVSQNPRHKITKRGQNVTFRCDPISEHNRLYWYRQTLGQGPEFLTYFQNEAQLEKSRLLSDRFSAERPKGSFSTLEIQRTEQGDSAMYLCASSLNGQWGGTDTQYFGPGTRLTVL.

This clone turned up a few times. CDR3 residues: CASSLPLNTEAFF. The DNA of the CDR3 is TGTGCCAGCAGCTTACCCCTGAACACTGAAGCTTTCTTT. The rearrangement uses TRBV5-4 and TRBJ1-1, with D unresolved. Germline values: CDR1 SGHNT, CDR2 YYREEE (reference sequence). V lost 2 bases and J 0 bases, leaving 5 bases between the germline ends. This CDR3 is 13 amino acids long.

This clone came up many times. The rearrangement links TRBV5-4 to TRBJ2-3; 11 bases agree with TRBD2. Per germline, CDR1 SGHNT and CDR2 YYREEE (reference sequence). V trimming: 0 bases; J trimming: 7 bases; junction bases outside the gene matches: 4. This CDR3 is 15 amino acids long. The CDR3 DNA reads TGTGCCAGCAGCTTGGTGGGGACTAGCGGCTATACGCAGTATTTT. Translation gives CASSLVGTSGYTQYF.

A few counts support this clone. The rearrangement links TRBV7-8 to TRBJ2-7, with D possibly being TRBD2 (7 bases). V gave up 6 bases and J gave up 6 bases, with 18 bases separating them. This CDR3 has 14 residues. Looked up from germline, CDR1 is SGHVS and CDR2 is FQNEAQ. CDR3 protein: CASRSLGGGREQYV. The CDR3 coding sequence is TGTGCCAGCAGGTCCTTAGGGGGAGGGCGCGAGCAGTACGTC.

J is TRBJ2-3 and V is TRBV28; D not certain. The ends were cut back, 7 bases at V and 1 base at J, with 9 bases in the middle. CDR3 length equals 13 residues. CDR1 and CDR2 (germline): MDHEN, SYDVKM. In nucleotides, the CDR3 is TGTGCCAGCAATGGGATCCGCACAGATACGCAGTATTTT. This sequence encodes CASNGIRTDTQYF.

This clone was seen ten or more times. The chain joins TRBV30 to TRBJ1-1; the D gene is possibly TRBD1 (5 bases). V was shortened by 3 bases and J by 3 bases, with 11 bases between the two germline ends. Germline V gives CDR1 GTSNPN, CDR2 SVGIG (reference sequence). This CDR3 region has 13 residues. The CDR3 DNA sequence: TGTGCCTGGAGGTCGGGGGTGCACACTGAAGCTTTCTTT. Amino acids: CAWRSGVHTEAFF.